Below, one T cell receptor beta chain is given with its context. Its antigen is unknown. This sample stems from a study of cytomegalovirus exposure and HLA in healthy donors. Study conclusions and caveats: The authors enumerated over 150 TCR beta chains as linked to cytomegalovirus. It was reportedly the case that the classifier diagnosed cytomegalovirus status with high specificity and sensitivity.

Sequencing used immunoSEQ multiplex PCR; TCRdb keeps in-frame clones, though not all of them. Of some 65,000 clones in the sample, more than 95% are singletons; the top ten hold approximately 2.5%. The sequence was collected from a man aged 18 to 30 in good health and CMV-seronegative. The sequencing sample was made of PBMCs.

The CDR3, as DNA: TGTGCCAGCAGCTTAGTCCCAGGTGCTTATCACTATGGCTACACCTTC. As protein: CASSLVPGAYHYGYTF. V is TRBV7-8 and J is TRBJ1-2, with D unclear. Germline V gives CDR1 SGHVS, CDR2 FQNEAQ. The CDR3 spans 16 residues. V was trimmed by 1 base and J by 3 bases, leaving 15 bases between them.